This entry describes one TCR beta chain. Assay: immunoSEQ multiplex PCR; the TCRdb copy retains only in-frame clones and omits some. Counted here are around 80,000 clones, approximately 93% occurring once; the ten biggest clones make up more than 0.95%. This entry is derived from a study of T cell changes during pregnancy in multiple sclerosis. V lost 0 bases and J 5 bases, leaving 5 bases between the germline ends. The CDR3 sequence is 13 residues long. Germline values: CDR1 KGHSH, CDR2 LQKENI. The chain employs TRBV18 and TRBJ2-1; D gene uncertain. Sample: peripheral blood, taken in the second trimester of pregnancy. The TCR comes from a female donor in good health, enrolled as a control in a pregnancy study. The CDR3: CASSPPPDNEQFF. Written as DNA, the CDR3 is TGTGCCAGCTCACCACCCCCAGACAATGAGCAGTTCTTC.